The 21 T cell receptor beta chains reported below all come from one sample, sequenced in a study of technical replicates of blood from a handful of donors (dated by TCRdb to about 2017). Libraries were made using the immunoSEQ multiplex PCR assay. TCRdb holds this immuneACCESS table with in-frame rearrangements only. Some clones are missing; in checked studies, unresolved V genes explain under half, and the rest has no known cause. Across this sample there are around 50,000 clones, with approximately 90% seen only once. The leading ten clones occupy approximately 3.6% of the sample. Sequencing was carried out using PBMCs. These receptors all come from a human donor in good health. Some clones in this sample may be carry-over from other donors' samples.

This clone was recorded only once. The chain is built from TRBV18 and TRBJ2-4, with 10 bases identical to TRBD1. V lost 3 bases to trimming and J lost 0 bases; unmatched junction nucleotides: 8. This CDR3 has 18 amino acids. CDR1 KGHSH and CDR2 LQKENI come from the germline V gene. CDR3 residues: CASSPGTGVPGAKNIQYF. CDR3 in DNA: TGTGCCAGCTCACCCGGGACAGGGGTCCCTGGAGCCAAAAACATTCAGTACTTC.

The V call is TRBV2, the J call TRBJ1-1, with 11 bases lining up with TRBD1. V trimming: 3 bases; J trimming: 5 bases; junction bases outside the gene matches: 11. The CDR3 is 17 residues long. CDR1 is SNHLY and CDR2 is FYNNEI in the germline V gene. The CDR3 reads CASSESIVDRGPTEAFF. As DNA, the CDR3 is TGTGCCAGCAGTGAGTCAATTGTGGACAGGGGGCCTACTGAAGCTTTCTTT.

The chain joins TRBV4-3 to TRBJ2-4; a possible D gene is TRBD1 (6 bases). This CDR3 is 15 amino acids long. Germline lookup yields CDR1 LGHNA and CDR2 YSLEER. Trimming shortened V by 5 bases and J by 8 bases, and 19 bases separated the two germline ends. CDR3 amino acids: CASSSQSGHPDIQYF. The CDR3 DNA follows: TGCGCCAGCAGCTCCCAATCGGGACATCCGGACATTCAGTACTTC.

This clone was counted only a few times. The CDR3 DNA reads TGTGCCAGCAGCTCAACTAGCGGGAGGAGGTACGAGCAGTACTTC. Translated: CASSSTSGRRYEQYF. The chain joins TRBV7-2 to TRBJ2-7, with 12 bases lining up with TRBD2. With V trimmed by 4 bases and J by 4 bases, 5 bases remained unmatched. Per germline, CDR1 SGHTA and CDR2 FQGNSA. The CDR3 loop spans 15 amino acids.

Written as DNA, the CDR3 is TGTGCCAGCAGTGAAGCGCACAGGTCCTATGGCTACACCTTC. This codes for CASSEAHRSYGYTF. J is TRBJ1-2 and V is TRBV6-1; maybe TRBD1 (5 bases). The CDR3 is made up of 14 amino acids. Trimming cost V 0 bases and J 4 bases, with 9 bases left between them. Germline values: CDR1 MNHNS, CDR2 SASEGT.

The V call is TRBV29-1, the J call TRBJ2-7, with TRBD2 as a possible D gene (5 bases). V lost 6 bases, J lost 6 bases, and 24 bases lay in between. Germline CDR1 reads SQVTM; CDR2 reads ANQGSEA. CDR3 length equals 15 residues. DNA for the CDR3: TGCAGCGTCCGAGGGTATCCGAGGACGTCAGGCGAGCAGTACTTC. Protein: CSVRGYPRTSGEQYF.

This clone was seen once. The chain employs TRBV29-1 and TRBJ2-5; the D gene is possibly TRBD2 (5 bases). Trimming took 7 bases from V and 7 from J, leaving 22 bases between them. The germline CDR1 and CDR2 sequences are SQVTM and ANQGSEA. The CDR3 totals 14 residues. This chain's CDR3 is CSALLLGTSGTQYF. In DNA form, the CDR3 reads TGCAGCGCCCTACTTCTCGGAACTAGTGGGACCCAGTACTTC.

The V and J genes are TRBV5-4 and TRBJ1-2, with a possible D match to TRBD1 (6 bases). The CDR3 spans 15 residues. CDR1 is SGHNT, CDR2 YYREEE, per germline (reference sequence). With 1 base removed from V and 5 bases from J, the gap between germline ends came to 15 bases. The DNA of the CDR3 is TGTGCCAGCAGCTTGACGGGACACGGAACTTATGGCTACACCTTC. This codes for CASSLTGHGTYGYTF.

The CDR3 DNA reads as TGTGCCAGCAGCTTAGTGCCGGGTGCTGCTAATGAAAAACTGTTTTTT. Amino acid sequence: CASSLVPGAANEKLFF. The chain uses TRBV7-2 and TRBJ1-4; D unclear. The germline V and J ends were trimmed by 1 base and 3 bases, with 12 bases remaining between them. Looked up from germline, CDR1 is SGHTA and CDR2 is FQGNSA. The CDR3 spans 16 residues.

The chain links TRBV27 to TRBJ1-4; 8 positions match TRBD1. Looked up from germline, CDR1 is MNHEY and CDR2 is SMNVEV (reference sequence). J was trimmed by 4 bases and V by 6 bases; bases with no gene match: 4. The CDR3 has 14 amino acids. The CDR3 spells CASSLDRDNEKLFF. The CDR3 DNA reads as TGTGCCAGCAGCCTGGACAGGGATAATGAAAAACTGTTTTTT.

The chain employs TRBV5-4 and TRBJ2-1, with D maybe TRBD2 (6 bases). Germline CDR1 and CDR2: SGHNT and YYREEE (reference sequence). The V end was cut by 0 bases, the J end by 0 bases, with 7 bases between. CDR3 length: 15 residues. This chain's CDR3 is CASSLDSGSYNEQFF. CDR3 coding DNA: TGTGCCAGCAGCTTGGATAGCGGCTCCTACAATGAGCAGTTCTTC.

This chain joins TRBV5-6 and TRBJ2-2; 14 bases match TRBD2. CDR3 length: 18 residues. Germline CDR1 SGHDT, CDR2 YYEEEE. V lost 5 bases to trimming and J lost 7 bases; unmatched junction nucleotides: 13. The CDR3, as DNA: TGTGCCAGCAGTTTACCGGGACTAGCGGGAGATAGGAACGGGGAGCTGTTTTTT. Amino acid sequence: CASSLPGLAGDRNGELFF.

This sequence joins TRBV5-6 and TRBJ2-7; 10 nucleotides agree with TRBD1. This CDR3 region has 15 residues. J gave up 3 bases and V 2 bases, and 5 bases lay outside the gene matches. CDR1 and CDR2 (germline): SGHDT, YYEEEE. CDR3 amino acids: CASSFGTGVDYEQYF. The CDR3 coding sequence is TGTGCCAGCAGCTTTGGGACAGGGGTAGACTACGAGCAGTACTTC.

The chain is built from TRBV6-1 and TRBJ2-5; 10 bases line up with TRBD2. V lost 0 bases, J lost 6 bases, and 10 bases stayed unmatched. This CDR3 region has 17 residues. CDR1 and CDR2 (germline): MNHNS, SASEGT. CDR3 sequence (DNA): TGTGCCAGCAGTGAAGCGAGAAGCGGGGGGGCGTCGAAGACCCAGTACTTC. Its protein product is CASSEARSGGASKTQYF.

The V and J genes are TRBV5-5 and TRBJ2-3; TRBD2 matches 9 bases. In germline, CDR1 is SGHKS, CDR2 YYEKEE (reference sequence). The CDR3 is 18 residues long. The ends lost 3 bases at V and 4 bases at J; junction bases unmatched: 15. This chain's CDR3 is CASSWTAPGLATPDTQYF. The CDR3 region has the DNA TGTGCCAGCAGCTGGACGGCCCCGGGACTAGCTACCCCAGATACGCAGTATTTT.

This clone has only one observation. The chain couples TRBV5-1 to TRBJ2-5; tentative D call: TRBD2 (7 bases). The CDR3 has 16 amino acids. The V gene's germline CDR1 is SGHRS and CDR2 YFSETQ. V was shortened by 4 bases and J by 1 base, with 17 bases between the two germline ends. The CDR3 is CASSTGASGGQETQYF. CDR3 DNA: TGCGCCAGCAGCACGGGGGCTAGCGGAGGCCAAGAGACCCAGTACTTC.

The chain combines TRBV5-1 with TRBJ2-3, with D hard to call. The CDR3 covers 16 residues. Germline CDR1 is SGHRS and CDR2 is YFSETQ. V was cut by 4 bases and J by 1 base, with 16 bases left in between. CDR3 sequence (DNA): TGCGCCAGCAGCCCGGAGTGGGTCCTGGGCACAGATACGCAGTATTTT. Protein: CASSPEWVLGTDTQYF.

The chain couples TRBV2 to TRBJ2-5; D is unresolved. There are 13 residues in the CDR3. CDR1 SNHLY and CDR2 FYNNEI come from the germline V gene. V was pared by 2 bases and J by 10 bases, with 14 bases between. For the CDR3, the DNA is TGTGCCAGCAGTGAAATGGGTTTGTCAGGCCAGTACTTC. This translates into CASSEMGLSGQYF.

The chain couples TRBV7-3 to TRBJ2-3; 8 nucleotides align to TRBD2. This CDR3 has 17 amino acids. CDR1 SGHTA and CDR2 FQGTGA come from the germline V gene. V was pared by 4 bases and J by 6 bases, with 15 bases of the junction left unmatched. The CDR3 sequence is CASSSSIGGRTGDTQYF. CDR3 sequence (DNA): TGTGCCAGCAGCTCCTCAATTGGCGGGAGGACGGGTGATACGCAGTATTTT.

The DNA for the CDR3 is TGTGCCAGCAGCCCCGCACGAGGGAACAGCTATGAAGCTTTCTTT. Its protein is CASSPARGNSYEAFF. The chain links TRBV5-4 to TRBJ1-1, with D unresolved. Trimming left V 4 bases short and J 7 bases short, with 20 bases between. The CDR3 is 15 amino acids. Looked up from germline, CDR1 is SGHNT and CDR2 is YYREEE (reference sequence).

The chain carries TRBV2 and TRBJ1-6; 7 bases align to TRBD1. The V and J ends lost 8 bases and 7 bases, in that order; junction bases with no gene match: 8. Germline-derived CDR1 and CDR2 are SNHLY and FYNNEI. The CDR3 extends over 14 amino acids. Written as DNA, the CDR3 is TGTGCCAGCCGAGAAACAGGGGCCAATTCACCCCTCCACTTT. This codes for CASRETGANSPLHF.